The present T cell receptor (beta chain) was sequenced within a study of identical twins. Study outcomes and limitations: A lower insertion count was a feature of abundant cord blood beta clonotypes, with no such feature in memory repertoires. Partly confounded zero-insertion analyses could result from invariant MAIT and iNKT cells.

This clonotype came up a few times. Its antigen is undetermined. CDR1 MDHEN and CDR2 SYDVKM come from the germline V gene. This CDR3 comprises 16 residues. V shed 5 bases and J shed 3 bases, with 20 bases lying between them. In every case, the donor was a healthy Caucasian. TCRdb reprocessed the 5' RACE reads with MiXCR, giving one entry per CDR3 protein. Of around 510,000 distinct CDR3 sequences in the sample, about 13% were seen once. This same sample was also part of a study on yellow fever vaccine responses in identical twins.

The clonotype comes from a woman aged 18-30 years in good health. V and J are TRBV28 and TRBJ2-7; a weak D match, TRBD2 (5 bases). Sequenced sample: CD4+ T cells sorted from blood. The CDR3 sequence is CASSPSSEGVGYEQYF. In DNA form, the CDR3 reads TGTGCCAGCAGTCCCTCCTCCGAGGGAGTGGGCTACGAGCAGTACTTC.